This T cell receptor (beta chain) appears in the sequencing data of a study of regulatory T cells in long-lasting Graves disease. Background on the study: The antithyroid drugs taken by newly diagnosed Graves' patients had been used for under 3 months.

Time point given: newly diagnosed GD, antithyroid drugs for less than 3 months. Extracted RNA from PBMCs served as the source of the TCR library. The sample holds many counts of this clonotype. Germline CDR1 and CDR2: DFQATT and SNEGSKA (reference sequence). V shed 6 bases and J shed 3 bases, with 12 bases lying between them. CDR3 length: 14 residues. Sequencing libraries for TCR beta were prepared with iRepertoire HTBI primers and Arm-PCR of CDR3 regions. As handled by the study authors: Across the samples, identification revealed some 59 TRBV and 14 TRBJ segments. TCRdb called the multiplex PCR reads again in MiXCR, with one record for every CDR3 protein. What appears here as the V and J calls and clone size reflects TCRdb's work, not the paper's. The sample has roughly 520,000 distinct CDR3 sequences; around 11% are singletons. These data were likewise used in another study, on T cells in Graves' hyperthyroidism and ophthalmopathy. That work contributes: An absence of ophthalmopathy progression within 18 months meant stable Graves' hyperthyroidism. Clonotypes that were expanded in thyroid above 0.001 mostly appeared in blood too.

Specimen: peripheral blood mononuclear cells (PBMCs), collected at new diagnosis, from a patient treated with antithyroid drugs. This clonotype was obtained from a woman aged 25-40 years with Graves disease. The chain uses TRBV20-1 and TRBJ1-6; D uncertain. CDR3 sequence reads: CSAAAVLYNSPLHF. In DNA form, the CDR3 reads TGCAGTGCCGCCGCTGTACTCTATAATTCACCCCTCCACTTT.